The clone carrying this TCR beta chain has only a few counts. Libraries were prepared by immunoSEQ multiplex PCR; TCRdb keeps only in-frame clonotypes and omits some of them. The data contain some 200,000 clones, about 87% of them singletons. The age range of participants was about 18 to 100 years, with residence in more than 20 US areas. These data belong to a study of blood T cell repertoires in COVID-19. With V trimmed by 2 bases and J by 2 bases, 12 bases remained unmatched. CDR1 and CDR2 from the germline V gene are SGHNT and YYREEE (reference sequence). CDR3 length: 18 residues. Sequenced material: PBMCs or T cells enriched from blood (not recorded which). The gene calls are TRBV5-4 and TRBJ1-2, with 10 bases identical to TRBD1. The sequence was obtained from a woman aged 25 to 39 who had recovered from COVID-19. CDR3 sequence (DNA): TGTGCCAGCAGCTTAAACCGGGACAGGGGAATTTGGAACTATGGCTACACCTTC. Translation gives CASSLNRDRGIWNYGYTF.